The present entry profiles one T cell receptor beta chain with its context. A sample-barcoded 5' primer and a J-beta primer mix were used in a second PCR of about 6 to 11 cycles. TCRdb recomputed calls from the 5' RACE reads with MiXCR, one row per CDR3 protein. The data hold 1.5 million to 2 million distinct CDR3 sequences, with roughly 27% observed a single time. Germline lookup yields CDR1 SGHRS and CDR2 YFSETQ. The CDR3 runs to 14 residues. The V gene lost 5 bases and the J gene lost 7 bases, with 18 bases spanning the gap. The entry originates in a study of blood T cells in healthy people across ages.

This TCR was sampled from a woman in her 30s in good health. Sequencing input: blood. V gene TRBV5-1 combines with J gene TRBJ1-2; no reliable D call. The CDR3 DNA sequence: TGCGCCAGCAGGCCAGGAAGAGAATTTGGTGGCTACACCTTC. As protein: CASRPGREFGGYTF.